The 11 T cell receptor beta chains given below trace back to one sample, sequenced in a study of Graves' ophthalmopathy and Graves' hyperthyroidism. Scientists amplified the TCR beta CDR3 regions from RNA transcripts. The library came from an HTBI-primed first-round RT-PCR and a second-round multiplex PCR. TCRdb analysed the multiplex PCR reads with MiXCR anew, one entry per CDR3 protein. In the table there are hundreds of thousands of distinct CDR3 sequences, about 40% of which are singletons. The sample consisted of peripheral blood. These receptors were collected from an adult man with Graves' ophthalmopathy.

The genes are TRBV14 and TRBJ2-7; D is uncertain. The CDR3 sequence is 13 residues long. Trimming stripped 1 base from V and 7 bases from J, with 11 bases between. Germline lookup yields CDR1 SGHDN and CDR2 FVKESK. CDR3 loop: CASSQGRLSEQYF. CDR3 sequence (DNA): TGTGCCAGCAGCCAAGGCAGGTTGAGTGAGCAGTACTTC. The whole variable domain, remainder taken from reference TRBV14 and TRBJ2-7, is EAGVTQFPSHSVIEKGQTVTLRCDPISGHDNLYWYRRVMGKEIKFLLHFVKESKQDESGMPNNRFLAERTGGTYSTLKVQPAELEDSGVYFCASSQGRLSEQYFGPGTRLTVT.

Ten or more counts support this clonotype. The V gene is TRBV19, the J gene TRBJ1-6; D remains ambiguous. Trimming removed 4 bases from V and 1 base from J, with 8 bases in between. CDR3 length equals 15 residues. Looked up from germline, CDR1 is LNHDA and CDR2 is SQIVND (reference sequence). CDR3 DNA: TGTGCCAGTAGTACAAGGGAGTCCTATAATTCACCCCTCCACTTT. It translates to CASSTRESYNSPLHF.

This clonotype was counted many times. The gene calls are TRBV7-8 and TRBJ2-6; 8 positions agree with TRBD1. CDR1 and CDR2 from the germline V gene are SGHVS and FQNEAQ. The ends lost 5 bases at V and 2 bases at J; junction bases unmatched: 8. The CDR3 consists of 17 residues. CDR3 sequence (DNA): TGTGCCAGCAGCGTGACAGGGGCCGCCGCTGGGGCCAACGTCCTGACTTTC. Its protein product is CASSVTGAAAGANVLTF. The variable domain in full, completed from reference TRBV7-8 and TRBJ2-6, reads GAGVSQSPRYKVAKRGQDVALRCDPISGHVSLFWYQQALGQGPEFLTYFQNEAQLDKSGLPSDRFFAERPEGSVSTLKIQRTQQEDSAVYLCASSVTGAAAGANVLTFGAGSRLTVL.

This chain joins TRBV20-1 and TRBJ2-7; TRBD2 aligns across 12 bases. From germline, CDR1 is DFQATT and CDR2 SNEGSKA (reference sequence). Trimming removed 2 bases from V and 5 bases from J; junction bases left unmatched: 4. The CDR3 totals 14 residues. CDR3 coding DNA: TGCAGTGCTAGAATACTAGCGGGGGGCCACGAGCAGTACTTC. Translated: CSARILAGGHEQYF.

The chain is built from TRBV19 and TRBJ1-5; TRBD1 is a possible D gene (5 bases). The CDR3 runs 14 residues. CDR1 is LNHDA and CDR2 is SQIVND in the germline V gene (reference sequence). V was trimmed by 7 bases and J by 4 bases, leaving 14 bases between them. CDR3: CASIRGDVNQPQHF. DNA of the CDR3: TGTGCCAGTATCCGAGGGGACGTAAATCAGCCCCAGCATTTT.

This clonotype was seen at least ten times. The chain combines TRBV7-6 with TRBJ2-5; 8 nucleotides line up with TRBD2. Germline CDR1 and CDR2: SGHVS and FNYEAQ. The CDR3 extends over 15 amino acids. V lost 5 bases to trimming and J lost 9 bases; unmatched junction nucleotides: 14. CDR3 sequence (DNA): TGTGCCAGCAGCCACGGGGGGGGGTCCGGAACTCCCCAGTACTTC. It is translated as CASSHGGGSGTPQYF. Looking up the rest from reference TRBV7-6 and TRBJ2-5 gives the full variable domain: GAGVSQSPRYKVTKRGQDVALRCDPISGHVSLYWYRQALGQGPEFLTYFNYEAQQDKSGLPNDRFSAERPEGSISTLTIQRTEQRDSAMYRCASSHGGGSGTPQYFGPGTRLLVL.

In its sample, this clonotype was seen many times. This chain links TRBV19 with TRBJ1-1, with D possibly matching TRBD1 (6 bases). V was pared by 3 bases and J by 3 bases, with 14 bases between. There are 15 residues in the CDR3. Germline assignment: CDR1 LNHDA and CDR2 SQIVND (reference sequence). DNA of the CDR3: TGTGCCAGTAGTATGTATGGGGAGGGGGACACTGAAGCTTTCTTT. It specifies CASSMYGEGDTEAFF.

Points on this clonotype: This may be a read error, as it is one base from a much larger clone. The CDR3 bases are TGCAGTGCAAAGGGACAGGACATCTACGAGCAGTACTTC. Amino acids: CSAKGQDIYEQYF. The chain has TRBV20-1 and TRBJ2-7; TRBD1 matches at 8 bases. The length of the CDR3 is 13 residues. V gave up 6 bases and J gave up 3 bases; unmatched junction bases: 7. Germline V gene data show CDR1 as DFQATT and CDR2 as SNEGSKA (reference sequence).

This clonotype was observed many times. The rearrangement joins TRBV24-1 to TRBJ2-5, with TRBD1 matching over 9 bases. J lost 9 bases, V lost 4 bases, and 11 bases had no gene match. This CDR3 contains 15 residues. The germline V gene has CDR1 KGHDR and CDR2 SFDVKD. This chain's CDR3 is CATSETTGTGMAQYF. The CDR3 region has the DNA TGTGCCACCAGTGAAACGACCGGGACAGGGATGGCCCAGTACTTC.

The chain recombines TRBV29-1 with TRBJ2-1; the match to TRBD1 covers 8 bases. This CDR3 is 11 amino acids long. V shed 6 bases, J shed 10 bases, and the junction held 5 bases outside the gene matches. Germline values: CDR1 SQVTM, CDR2 ANQGSEA. CDR3 in DNA: TGCAGCGTCAACAGGGGGAACGAGCAGTTCTTC. Its protein product is CSVNRGNEQFF.

This clonotype was counted at least ten times. V and J are TRBV12-3 or TRBV12-4 and TRBJ2-7; D is perhaps TRBD1 or TRBD2 (5 bases each). This CDR3 comprises 15 residues. V lost 4 bases and J 2 bases, leaving 15 bases between the germline ends. CDR3 loop: CASSSGRSYPYEQYF. The DNA for the CDR3 is TGTGCCAGCAGTTCGGGACGCTCCTATCCCTACGAGCAGTACTTC.